Presented here are 23 T cell receptor beta chains from one specimen sequenced in a study of T cell responses to AZD1222 COVID-19 vaccine. This table comes from immunoSEQ multiplex PCR, and its TCRdb copy is limited to in-frame clones, with some not included. This sample carries roughly 80,000 clones, around nine tenths of them seen once, and the ten largest clones take approximately 4.5%. Sequencing was performed on peripheral blood, taken on day 0 of AZD1222 vaccination. All receptors come from an adult in good health.

The chain employs TRBV6-5 and TRBJ2-3; D is undetermined. V lost 6 bases, J lost 0 bases, and 10 bases lay in between. This CDR3 is 14 amino acids long. The germline CDR1 and CDR2 sequences are MNHEY and SVGAGI. CDR3 region: CASRTSASTDTQYF. The DNA of the CDR3 is TGTGCCAGCAGAACAAGTGCTAGCACAGATACGCAGTATTTT.

This sequence joins TRBV11-3 and TRBJ2-5, with a weak D call TRBD1 (6 bases). The CDR3 is made up of 13 amino acids. CDR1 and CDR2 from the germline V gene are SGHNT and YENEEA. V was pared by 5 bases and J by 7 bases, with 14 bases between. CDR3 amino acids: CASSRNRAGTQYF. The CDR3 nucleotides read TGTGCCAGCAGCCGTAACAGGGCAGGGACCCAGTACTTC.

V gene TRBV18 combines with J gene TRBJ1-2; D may be TRBD1 (5 bases). The CDR3 covers 14 residues. Germline CDR1 and CDR2: KGHSH and LQKENI. Trimming shortened V by 6 bases and J by 1 base, and 12 bases separated the two germline ends. The DNA of the CDR3 is TGTGCCAGCTCTTCCGGGACGGATAACTATGGCTACACCTTC. This gives the protein CASSSGTDNYGYTF.

The chain recombines TRBV7-9 with TRBJ1-6; the D is unclear. V dropped 8 bases and J dropped 7 bases, with 12 bases sitting between them. This CDR3 region has 13 residues. Germline CDR1 is SEHNR and CDR2 is FQNEAQ (reference sequence). The CDR3 coding sequence is TGTGCCAGCTTGGACGTTTTGAATTCACCCCTCCACTTT. It translates to CASLDVLNSPLHF.

The chain carries TRBV5-1 and TRBJ2-7, with a tentative D call TRBD2 (5 bases). The CDR3 runs 13 residues. Trimming cost V 0 bases and J 5 bases, with 9 bases left between them. Germline CDR1 is SGHRS and CDR2 is YFSETQ. CDR3 loop: CASSLVDGNEQYF. The CDR3 DNA reads TGCGCCAGCAGCTTGGTTGACGGGAACGAGCAGTACTTC.

The chain couples TRBV11-2 to TRBJ1-2, with D possibly being TRBD1 (6 bases). Germline assignment: CDR1 SGHAT and CDR2 FQNNGV. V was trimmed by 2 bases and J by 7 bases, leaving 14 bases between them. CDR3 size: 14 residues. The CDR3 DNA sequence: TGTGCCAGCAGCTTAACAGGGACCGCCGGTGGCTACACCTTC. Protein sequence: CASSLTGTAGGYTF. Filled out from reference TRBV11-2 and TRBJ1-2, the complete variable domain reads EAGVAQSPRYKIIEKRQSVAFWCNPISGHATLYWYQQILGQGPKLLIQFQNNGVVDDSQLPKDRFSAERLKGVDSTLKIQPAKLEDSAVYLCASSLTGTAGGYTFGSGTRLTVV.

This clone has just a few counts. DNA of the CDR3: TGTGCCAGCAGTTACGAGGGGGAGGGCACTGAAGCTTTCTTT. Residues: CASSYEGEGTEAFF. The chain is built from TRBV6-6 and TRBJ1-1; weak D call: TRBD1 (6 bases). This CDR3 has 14 residues. Germline CDR1 and CDR2: MNHNY and SVGAGI (reference sequence). V was trimmed by 2 bases and J by 4 bases, leaving 11 bases between them.

The rearrangement uses TRBV12-3 or TRBV12-4 and TRBJ1-6; D not certain. With 3 bases removed from V and 10 bases from J, the gap between germline ends came to 10 bases. The CDR3 loop spans 13 amino acids. Here the CDR3 DNA reads TGTGCCAGCAGTTTGATGGGCGGATCACCCCTCCACTTT. This translates into CASSLMGGSPLHF.

The chain carries TRBV6-2 or TRBV6-3 and TRBJ2-7; 7 bases map to TRBD1. J gave up 6 bases and V 0 bases, and 5 bases lay outside the gene matches. Germline V gene sequence: CDR1 MNHEY, CDR2 SVGEGT. The CDR3 is 14 amino acids. CDR3 loop: CASSYSHRGGEQYF. Here the CDR3 DNA reads TGTGCCAGCAGTTACTCGCACAGGGGCGGCGAGCAGTACTTC.

The chain employs TRBV7-8 and TRBJ1-5; D uncertain. The ends were cut back, 2 bases at V and 0 bases at J, with 23 bases in the middle. The CDR3 is 20 amino acids. Germline V gives CDR1 SGHVS, CDR2 FQNEAQ. The CDR3 reads CASSLFTPRPGWDSNQPQHF. As DNA, the CDR3 is TGTGCCAGCAGCTTATTCACCCCCCGCCCAGGATGGGATAGCAATCAGCCCCAGCATTTT.

The genes are TRBV7-6 and TRBJ2-3; D possibly corresponds to TRBD2 (6 bases). V dropped 2 bases and J dropped 2 bases, with 14 bases sitting between them. This CDR3 comprises 16 residues. Germline lookup yields CDR1 SGHVS and CDR2 FNYEAQ. The CDR3, as DNA: TGTGCCAGCAGCTTACCTTCGGTGGGACTCACAGATACGCAGTATTTT. This codes for CASSLPSVGLTDTQYF.

This sequence joins TRBV24-1 and TRBJ2-2; TRBD1 matches 11 bases. The CDR3 runs 17 residues. V was clipped by 4 bases and J by 3 bases; unmatched bases: 6. Germline CDR1 and CDR2: KGHDR and SFDVKD. CDR3 residues: CATSEAGQGADTGELFF. The CDR3 region has the DNA TGTGCCACCAGTGAGGCAGGACAGGGGGCTGACACCGGGGAGCTGTTTTTT.

The chain links TRBV6-5 to TRBJ2-2; 7 bases are a match to TRBD2. Germline values: CDR1 MNHEY, CDR2 SVGAGI. J was trimmed by 4 bases and V by 4 bases; bases with no gene match: 9. The CDR3 consists of 16 residues. The CDR3 is CASSFPERDLTGELFF. As DNA, the CDR3 is TGTGCCAGCAGTTTCCCCGAGCGGGATCTCACCGGGGAGCTGTTTTTT.

The chain joins TRBV3-1 (or the pseudogene TRBV3-2) to TRBJ2-1; 8 bases map to TRBD2. This CDR3 has 17 residues. V lost 4 bases to trimming and J lost 9 bases; unmatched junction nucleotides: 17. From germline, CDR1 is LGHDT and CDR2 YNNKEL (reference sequence). The CDR3 spells CASSPRRVAGTPVEQFF. CDR3 bases: TGTGCCAGCAGCCCACGGCGGGTAGCGGGAACACCCGTTGAGCAGTTCTTC.

The chain employs TRBV7-2 and TRBJ1-6; D unclear. CDR1 and CDR2 from the germline V gene are SGHTA and FQGNSA. V was shortened by 4 bases and J by 6 bases, with 13 bases between the two germline ends. This CDR3 has 15 residues. The CDR3 DNA is TGTGCCAGCAGCTCAAACCAACCATCTAATTCACCCCTCCACTTT. Amino acid sequence: CASSSNQPSNSPLHF. Drawing the rest from reference TRBV7-2 and TRBJ1-6, the complete variable domain is GAGVSQSPSNKVTEKGKDVELRCDPISGHTALYWYRQSLGQGLEFLIYFQGNSAPDKSGLPSDRFSAERTGGSVSTLTIQRTQQEDSAVYLCASSSNQPSNSPLHFGNGTRLTVT.

The chain carries TRBV30 and TRBJ1-1, with a tentative D call TRBD1 (5 bases). There are 14 residues in the CDR3. The V and J ends lost 1 base and 1 base respectively, with 10 bases between them. In germline, CDR1 is GTSNPN, CDR2 SVGIG (reference sequence). CDR3: CAWSGGRANTEAFF. In DNA form, the CDR3 reads TGTGCCTGGAGTGGTGGCAGGGCGAACACTGAAGCTTTCTTT.

As DNA, the CDR3 is TGTGCCAGCAGCTTGAGCCAGACAGGGTGGGAAGGTTCACCCCTCCACTTT. Residues: CASSLSQTGWEGSPLHF. The V and J genes are TRBV5-6 and TRBJ1-6, with 7 bases fitting TRBD1. CDR3 length equals 17 residues. Germline V gene sequence: CDR1 SGHDT, CDR2 YYEEEE. V trimming: 1 base; J trimming: 9 bases; junction bases outside the gene matches: 13.

V is TRBV7-3 and J is TRBJ1-1; D might be TRBD1 (5 bases). The CDR3 has 14 amino acids. CDR1 SGHTA and CDR2 FQGTGA come from the germline V gene. V was pared by 1 base and J by 11 bases, with 17 bases between. CDR3 in DNA: TGTGCCAGCAGCTTAAATGGCGGAAAGGAGGGGGCTTTCTTT. This encodes CASSLNGGKEGAFF.

This clone has just a few counts. The chain is built from TRBV7-3 and TRBJ2-5, with 12 nucleotides matching TRBD2. V was pared by 4 bases and J by 4 bases, with 1 base of the junction left unmatched. This CDR3 has 14 residues. The germline CDR1 and CDR2 sequences are SGHTA and FQGTGA. The chain's CDR3 is CASSSGLAGETQYF. As DNA, the CDR3 is TGTGCCAGCAGCTCGGGACTAGCGGGAGAGACCCAGTACTTC.

The chain has TRBV11-2 and TRBJ1-4, with D possibly TRBD1 on 5 matching bases. Germline CDR1 and CDR2: SGHAT and FQNNGV. The CDR3 sequence is 13 residues long. Trimming took 5 bases from V and 8 from J, leaving 12 bases between them. CDR3 amino acids: CASSPWDGEKLFF. The CDR3, as DNA: TGTGCCAGCAGCCCCTGGGACGGCGAAAAACTGTTTTTT. Full variable domain (rest looked up from reference TRBV11-2 and TRBJ1-4): EAGVAQSPRYKIIEKRQSVAFWCNPISGHATLYWYQQILGQGPKLLIQFQNNGVVDDSQLPKDRFSAERLKGVDSTLKIQPAKLEDSAVYLCASSPWDGEKLFFGSGTQLSVL.

The J gene is TRBJ1-1, the V gene TRBV24-1; a possible D gene is TRBD1 (5 bases). The CDR3 is 14 residues long. V lost 3 bases to trimming and J lost 5 bases, with 12 bases between them. The germline CDR1 and CDR2 sequences are KGHDR and SFDVKD. CDR3 protein: CATSDTAGETEAFF. As DNA, the CDR3 is TGTGCCACCAGTGATACGGCGGGGGAGACTGAAGCTTTCTTT.

The chain employs TRBV7-9 and TRBJ1-1; no clear D gene. Germline assignment: CDR1 SEHNR and CDR2 FQNEAQ (reference sequence). This CDR3 region has 13 residues. Trimming cost V 5 bases and J 3 bases, with 10 bases left between them. CDR3: CASSRWWDTEAFF. In nucleotides, the CDR3 is TGTGCCAGCAGCCGATGGTGGGACACTGAAGCTTTCTTT.

The chain combines TRBV24-1 with TRBJ2-1; 8 positions agree with TRBD1. V shed 5 bases, J shed 6 bases, and the junction held 2 bases outside the gene matches. Germline V CDR1 and CDR2: KGHDR, SFDVKD. CDR3 length: 13 amino acids. CDR3 in DNA: TGTGCCACCAGTGGGACAGGGCTCAATGAGCAGTTCTTC. Translation gives CATSGTGLNEQFF.